These 5 T cell receptor beta chains came from one sample sequenced in a study of T cells after yellow fever vaccination. TCRdb analysed the 5' RACE reads with MiXCR anew, one entry per CDR3 protein. Of roughly 60,000 distinct CDR3 sequences detected, around 7% appear once; the ten largest clones hold approximately 41%. This specimen was CD8+ T cells sorted from PBMCs, taken on the day of the first yellow fever vaccination. Source of these receptors: a man aged 18 to 29 who received the YFV17D yellow fever vaccine.

CDR3 nucleotides: TGTGCCAGCAGTGAGGCGACAGGGGTCTACGAGCAGTACGTC. Its protein is CASSEATGVYEQYV. The chain recombines TRBV6-1 with TRBJ2-7; 8 bases are a match to TRBD1. CDR3 length: 14 residues. Per germline, CDR1 MNHNS and CDR2 SASEGT. Trimming cost V 3 bases and J 3 bases; bases outside gene matches: 4.

This clonotype has a count of ten or more. The gene calls are TRBV7-6 and TRBJ2-1, with 15 bases matching TRBD2. Germline CDR1 SGHVS, CDR2 FNYEAQ. The CDR3 consists of 16 residues. Trimming cost V 5 bases and J 7 bases; bases outside gene matches: 6. The CDR3 loop reads CASSPKGLAGGNEQFF. CDR3 coding DNA: TGTGCCAGCAGCCCAAAGGGACTAGCGGGGGGTAATGAGCAGTTCTTC.

This clonotype was seen many times. J is TRBJ2-1 and V is TRBV29-1; D not certain. CDR1 is SQVTM and CDR2 is ANQGSEA in the germline V gene. CDR3 size: 8 residues. Trimming stripped 8 bases from V and 16 bases from J, with 12 bases between. The CDR3 sequence: CSPSESFF. In nucleotides, the CDR3 is TGCAGCCCCTCTGAGAGTTTCTTC.

The chain recombines TRBV27 with TRBJ1-4; D uncertain. The V end was cut by 4 bases, the J end by 7 bases, with 7 bases between. CDR3 length: 12 residues. Germline CDR1 and CDR2: MNHEY and SMNVEV (reference sequence). The CDR3 bases are TGTGCCAGCAGTTCGAGGTTTGAAAAACTGTTTTTT. This encodes CASSSRFEKLFF.

There are many counts of this clonotype. The rearrangement uses TRBV4-3 and TRBJ1-1, with D maybe TRBD1 (5 bases). Trimming shortened V by 2 bases and J by 1 base, and 11 bases separated the two germline ends. The CDR3 consists of 15 residues. Germline assignment: CDR1 LGHNA and CDR2 YSLEER. This CDR3 is CASSQWAGRNTEAFF. Here the CDR3 DNA reads TGCGCCAGCAGCCAATGGGCAGGGAGGAACACTGAAGCTTTCTTT.